Following are 12 T cell receptor beta chains from one sample sequenced in a study of CD8+CD57+ T cells in acquired aplastic anemia. For CDR3 and TCR beta VDJ profiling, genomic DNA was the template used. TCRdb ran MiXCR on the reads and lists one entry per CDR3 protein. The profile shows under 200,000 distinct CDR3 sequences, approximately 40% of them singletons. Material for sequencing was sorted CD4+, CD8+, or CD8+CD57+ T cells (not recorded which) from PBMCs. Receptors were obtained from a human donor in good health.

This clonotype showed up just once. The gene calls are TRBV7-9 and TRBJ1-5; 9 nucleotides match TRBD1. V lost 6 bases, J lost 6 bases, and 6 bases stayed unmatched. CDR1 and CDR2 from the germline V gene are SEHNR and FQNEAQ (reference sequence). There are 14 residues in the CDR3. CDR3 in DNA: TGTGCCAGCAGATTGGGACAGGGACGTCAGCCCCAGCATTTT. As protein: CASRLGQGRQPQHF.

This clonotype appeared many times. This chain uses TRBV2 with TRBJ1-6; 7 bases are shared with TRBD1. Losses at the gene ends were 6 bases for V and 9 bases for J; bases not matched to a gene: 5. Germline-derived CDR1 and CDR2 are SNHLY and FYNNEI. CDR3 length: 13 amino acids. CDR3 nucleotide sequence: TGTGCCAGCAGGAGACAGGGAACTTCACCCCTCCACTTT. It codes for CASRRQGTSPLHF.

To note about this clonotype: A much larger clone differs by one base, so this may be a read error. V is TRBV30 and J is TRBJ2-7; D may be TRBD1 (6 bases). The CDR3 loop spans 12 amino acids. Germline assignment: CDR1 GTSNPN and CDR2 SVGIG (reference sequence). Trimming left V 6 bases short and J 0 bases short, with 9 bases between. The CDR3 loop is CACDRSSYEQYF. The CDR3 region has the DNA TGTGCCTGTGACAGGAGCTCCTACGAGCAGTACTTC.

The chain joins TRBV15 to TRBJ1-3; 9 bases fit TRBD1. With 5 bases clipped from V and 8 bases from J, the junction kept 10 bases outside the gene matches. The V gene's germline CDR1 is LNHNV and CDR2 YYDKDF (reference sequence). The CDR3 loop spans 15 amino acids. The CDR3 loop reads CATSSPGTGRDTIYF. CDR3 in DNA: TGTGCCACCAGCTCCCCCGGGACAGGGAGAGACACCATATATTTT. Looking up the rest from reference TRBV15 and TRBJ1-3 gives the full variable domain: DAMVIQNPRYQVTQFGKPVTLSCSQTLNHNVMYWYQQKSSQAPKLLFHYYDKDFNNEADTPDNFQSRRPNTSFCFLDIRSPGLGDTAMYLCATSSPGTGRDTIYFGEGSWLTVV.

This clonotype has ten or more counts. The chain recombines TRBV24-1 with TRBJ2-1, with 9 bases aligning to TRBD1. The CDR3 is 16 residues long. J gave up 3 bases and V 4 bases, and 6 bases lay outside the gene matches. Germline V CDR1 and CDR2: KGHDR, SFDVKD. The CDR3 spells CATSDQGQGNYNEQFF. In DNA, the CDR3 is TGTGCCACCAGTGACCAAGGACAGGGGAACTACAATGAGCAGTTCTTC.

V usage is TRBV2 and J usage is TRBJ1-5; D is unresolved. The CDR3 has 15 amino acids. Germline V gene lookup returns CDR1 SNHLY and CDR2 FYNNEI. V was clipped by 1 base and J by 2 bases, with 9 bases between them. The DNA for the CDR3 is TGTGCCAGCAGTGAAGGCAGAATTGGCAATCAGCCCCAGCATTTT. Its protein is CASSEGRIGNQPQHF.

The gene calls are TRBV6-1 and TRBJ2-7, with D uncertain. Germline CDR1 and CDR2: MNHNS and SASEGT. The V end lost 6 bases, the J end lost 3 bases, and 9 bases lay between the germline ends. This CDR3 region has 12 residues. The CDR3 DNA sequence: TGTGCCAGCAGCAGGAGCTTCTACGAGCAGTACTTC. Its translation: CASSRSFYEQYF.

In regard to this clonotype: Germline and junction disagree at one end, which may indicate a read error. The chain employs TRBV18 and TRBJ2-7; perhaps D is TRBD1 or TRBD2 (7 bases each). The CDR3 contains 17 residues. Germline V lookup: CDR1 KGHSH, CDR2 LQKENI. CDR3 nucleotides: TGTGCCAGCCCACCAATCGAGCGGGACAGCTTCTCCTACGAGCAGTACTTC. Translating gives CASPPIERDSFSYEQYF.

As to this clonotype: A much larger clone differs by one base, so this may be a read error. The V and J genes are TRBV5-1 and TRBJ1-1, with D hard to call. Per the germline V gene, CDR1 is SGHRS and CDR2 is YFSETQ. The CDR3 consists of 14 residues. V was clipped by 3 bases and J by 0 bases, with 9 bases between them. In nucleotides, the CDR3 is TGCGCCAGCAGCTCGGGTCTCATGAACACTGAAGCTTTCTTT. This codes for CASSSGLMNTEAFF.

This clonotype was seen repeatedly, ten times or more. This rearrangement joins TRBV2 to TRBJ2-6; 8 bases match TRBD1. V was pared by 6 bases and J by 2 bases, with 3 bases of the junction left unmatched. The CDR3 covers 15 residues. Germline CDR1 reads SNHLY; CDR2 reads FYNNEI. CDR3 protein: CASSGQGTGANVLTF. The CDR3 coding sequence is TGTGCCAGCAGCGGACAGGGAACTGGGGCCAACGTCCTGACTTTC.

This clonotype has ten or more counts. The germline gene is not matched at one end of the junction; a read error may be the cause. V and J are TRBV6-1 and TRBJ2-5; tentatively, D is TRBD1 (5 bases). Germline V gene sequence: CDR1 MNHNS, CDR2 SASEGT. This CDR3 has 12 residues. The CDR3 is CASSPSTDKGHF. In DNA form, the CDR3 reads TGTGCCAGCAGTCCCTCGACGGACAAGGGGCACTTC.

This clonotype was detected a few times. The genes are TRBV10-3 and TRBJ1-1; D call uncertain. Deletions cut 6 bases from V and 2 bases from J, with 16 bases between. Germline V lookup: CDR1 ENHRY, CDR2 SYGVKD. The CDR3 runs to 15 residues. CDR3 bases: TGTGCCATCAGAGGGCAGCCAACGGGAAACACTGAAGCTTTCTTT. It is translated as CAIRGQPTGNTEAFF.